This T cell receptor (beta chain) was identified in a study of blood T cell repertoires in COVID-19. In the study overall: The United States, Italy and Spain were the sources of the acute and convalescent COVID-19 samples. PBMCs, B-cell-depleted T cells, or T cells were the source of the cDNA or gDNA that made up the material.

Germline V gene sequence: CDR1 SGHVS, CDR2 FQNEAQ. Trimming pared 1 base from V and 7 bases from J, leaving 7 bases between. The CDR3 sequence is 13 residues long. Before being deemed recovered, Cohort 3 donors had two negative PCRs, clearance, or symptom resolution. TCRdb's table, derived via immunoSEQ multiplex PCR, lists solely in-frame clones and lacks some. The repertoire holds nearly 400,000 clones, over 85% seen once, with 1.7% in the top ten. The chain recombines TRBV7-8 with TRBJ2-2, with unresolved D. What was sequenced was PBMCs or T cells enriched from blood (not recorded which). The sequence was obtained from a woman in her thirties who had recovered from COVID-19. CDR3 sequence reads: CASSLGTYGELFF. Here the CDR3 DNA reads TGTGCCAGCAGCTTAGGAACATACGGGGAGCTGTTTTTT. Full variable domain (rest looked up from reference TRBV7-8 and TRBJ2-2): GAGVSQSPRYKVAKRGQDVALRCDPISGHVSLFWYQQALGQGPEFLTYFQNEAQLDKSGLPSDRFFAERPEGSVSTLKIQRTQQEDSAVYLCASSLGTYGELFFGEGSRLTVL.